This T cell receptor beta chain was recovered during a study of blood T cell repertoires in COVID-19. In this sample, this clone turned up many times. Deletions cut 7 bases from V and 9 bases from J, with 16 bases between. The CDR3 runs to 13 residues. Germline V gene lookup returns CDR1 MNHEY and CDR2 SVGAGI. The protocol was immunoSEQ multiplex PCR, while the TCRdb copy is restricted to in-frame clones and leaves out a portion. The sample shows 180,000 or so clones, 80% to 90% of them seen only once. This TCR was sampled from a man aged 35 to 55 who had recovered from COVID-19. The sequenced sample consisted of peripheral blood. The chain employs TRBV6-5 and TRBJ2-4; tentatively, D is TRBD1 (6 bases). The CDR3 DNA is TGTGCCAGCAATCCGTCAGGGGTCGGCATTCAGTACTTC. Translated: CASNPSGVGIQYF.